These 26 T cell receptor beta chains originate from one sample sequenced in a study of blood T cell repertoires in COVID-19. Measured with immunoSEQ multiplex PCR; TCRdb has only the in-frame clones, and not every one. The table shows some 74,000 clones, with approximately 80% occurring only once. Sequencing was performed on peripheral blood. The receptors stem from a human donor in a cohort sampled during active COVID-19.

The chain links TRBV27 to TRBJ1-2; 7 positions match TRBD1. CDR1 and CDR2 from the germline V gene are MNHEY and SMNVEV (reference sequence). This CDR3 spans 11 amino acids. The ends lost 6 bases at V and 8 bases at J; junction bases unmatched: 3. The CDR3 here is CASSPRGGYTF. The CDR3 DNA reads TGTGCCAGCAGCCCCAGGGGGGGCTACACCTTC.

This sequence joins TRBV7-3 and TRBJ2-1; possible D gene TRBD2, 5 bases. Germline loops: CDR1 SGHTA, CDR2 FQGTGA. The CDR3 runs 12 residues. V was cut by 4 bases and J by 10 bases, with 11 bases left in between. The CDR3, as DNA: TGTGCCAGCAGCTGGGGAGAAGGAGAGCAGTTCTTC. Protein: CASSWGEGEQFF.

The chain recombines TRBV7-2 with TRBJ2-7, with a tentative D call TRBD1 (6 bases). The CDR3 is 17 amino acids. V was trimmed by 1 base and J by 4 bases, leaving 20 bases between them. Germline CDR1 reads SGHTA; CDR2 reads FQGNSA. The CDR3 protein is CASSLDPPGHLRYEQYF. The CDR3 DNA follows: TGTGCCAGCAGCTTAGACCCCCCGGGACACCTTAGGTACGAGCAGTACTTC.

The chain joins TRBV7-3 to TRBJ2-3, with D maybe TRBD2 (6 bases). The CDR3 is made up of 16 amino acids. Deletions cut 4 bases from V and 11 bases from J, with 25 bases between. Germline CDR1 and CDR2: SGHTA and FQGTGA. CDR3: CASSSPEGRRTPLQYF. In nucleotides, the CDR3 is TGTGCCAGCAGCTCCCCGGAGGGCAGGCGCACCCCTTTGCAGTATTTT.

The chain links TRBV4-3 to TRBJ2-7, with TRBD2 matching 9 bases. This CDR3 spans 17 amino acids. Trimming at V came to 8 bases and at J to 9 bases, leaving 23 bases not matched to a gene. Germline CDR1 LGHNA, CDR2 YSLEER. The CDR3 DNA sequence: TGCGCCAGCTGGGGGGACAGTCGGACTAGCGAAAGGGTCTGGCAGTACGTC. Residues: CASWGDSRTSERVWQYV.

This chain connects TRBV19 to TRBJ1-3, with 11 bases matching TRBD1. The germline gives CDR1 LNHDA, CDR2 SQIVND (reference sequence). The CDR3 runs to 15 residues. Trimming took 8 bases from V and 2 from J; bases not matched to a gene: 5. As DNA, the CDR3 is TGTGCCAGTGGGACAGGGGGGTTCGCTGGAAACACCATATATTTT. Encoded protein: CASGTGGFAGNTIYF. The full variable domain, with the rest looked up from reference TRBV19 and TRBJ1-3, is DGGITQSPKYLFRKEGQNVTLSCEQNLNHDAMYWYRQDPGQGLRLIYYSQIVNDFQKGDIAEGYSVSREKKESFPLTVTSAQKNPTAFYLCASGTGGFAGNTIYFGEGSWLTVV.

The chain employs TRBV7-3 and TRBJ1-1; D is ambiguous. Germline V lookup: CDR1 SGHTA, CDR2 FQGTGA. There are 13 residues in the CDR3. V shed 4 bases and J shed 5 bases, with 11 bases lying between them. CDR3 in DNA: TGTGCCAGCAGCTCCCGGGGAGGGACTGAAGCTTTCTTT. Translating gives CASSSRGGTEAFF.

This chain uses TRBV3-1 (or the pseudogene TRBV3-2) with TRBJ2-7; tentatively, D is TRBD2 (6 bases). Trimming removed 4 bases from V and 6 bases from J, with 25 bases in between. From germline, CDR1 is LGHDT and CDR2 YNNKEL (reference sequence). The CDR3 totals 17 residues. The CDR3 protein is CASSPLQVRGGRSEQYV. CDR3 DNA: TGTGCCAGCAGCCCCCTCCAGGTAAGGGGTGGGAGGTCCGAGCAGTACGTC.

The chain recombines TRBV24-1 with TRBJ2-1; 8 bases align to TRBD1. The V segment lost 3 bases and the J segment 6 bases; nucleotides outside the gene matches: 9. Germline V gene sequence: CDR1 KGHDR, CDR2 SFDVKD. The CDR3 loop spans 16 amino acids. For the CDR3, the DNA is TGTGCCACCAGTGATCCGACAGGGGTGGGAAGCAATGAGCAGTTCTTC. It specifies CATSDPTGVGSNEQFF.

The chain has TRBV4-2 and TRBJ2-5; 9 nucleotides agree with TRBD1. J lost 5 bases, V lost 1 base, and 8 bases had no gene match. The germline gives CDR1 LGHNA, CDR2 YNFKEQ. The CDR3 loop spans 16 amino acids. For the CDR3, the DNA is TGTGCCAGCAGCCAAGTCAGGAACGACAGGGGGGAGACCCAGTACTTC. Its protein product is CASSQVRNDRGETQYF.

The chain links TRBV5-4 to TRBJ2-1, with D possibly being TRBD1 (6 bases). Germline V lookup: CDR1 SGHNT, CDR2 YYREEE (reference sequence). V shed 0 bases and J shed 5 bases, with 15 bases lying between them. This CDR3 has 16 amino acids. Here the CDR3 reads CASSLVVGAGNNEQFF. The CDR3 DNA is TGTGCCAGCAGCTTGGTAGTGGGGGCAGGGAACAATGAGCAGTTCTTC. Looking up the rest from reference TRBV5-4 and TRBJ2-1 gives the full variable domain: ETGVTQSPTHLIKTRGQQVTLRCSSQSGHNTVSWYQQALGQGPQFIFQYYREEENGRGNFPPRFSGLQFPNYSSELNVNALELDDSALYLCASSLVVGAGNNEQFFGPGTRLTVL.

The genes are TRBV4-1 and TRBJ2-1, with 9 bases that match TRBD1. V was pared by 4 bases and J by 10 bases, with 14 bases of the junction left unmatched. The CDR3 extends over 16 amino acids. Germline lookup yields CDR1 MGHRA and CDR2 YSYEKL. The CDR3 DNA sequence: TGCGCCAGCAGCCCCCCGCCGGGACAGGGTAGGAGAGAGCAGTTCTTC. Protein product: CASSPPPGQGRREQFF.

This sequence joins TRBV21-1 and TRBJ1-3; the DNA was not used to check the table's D call, TRBD1. TRBV21-1 has pseudogene status. The CDR3 runs to 17 residues. The CDR3 is CASSKAVADRAGNTIYF. The CDR3 coding sequence is TGTGCCAGCAGCAAAGCAGTAGCGGACAGGGCTGGAAACACCATATATTTT.

Only one count was recorded for this clone. V is TRBV28 and J is TRBJ2-2, with 10 bases lining up with TRBD1. CDR1 is MDHEN, CDR2 SYDVKM, per germline. Losses at the gene ends were 0 bases for V and 7 bases for J; bases not matched to a gene: 5. The CDR3 is 16 residues long. The CDR3 nucleotides are TGTGCCAGCAGTTTATGGGGGACAGGGGCGGTCGGGGAGCTGTTTTTT. Its protein product is CASSLWGTGAVGELFF.

The V gene is TRBV6-6, the J gene TRBJ2-7; possibly TRBD1 for D (6 bases). Trimming removed 5 bases at V and 6 bases at J, with 11 bases between. Germline V gene sequence: CDR1 MNHNY, CDR2 SVGAGI (reference sequence). CDR3 size: 12 residues. As DNA, the CDR3 is TGTGCCAGCAGTCTTCAGGGGATCGAGCAGTACTTC. Its protein is CASSLQGIEQYF.

The rearrangement links TRBV11-3 to TRBJ1-1; 7 bases are a match to TRBD1. Germline lookup yields CDR1 SGHNT and CDR2 YENEEA. The CDR3 extends over 14 amino acids. V shed 1 base and J 6 bases; nucleotides not matched to a gene: 5. In DNA form, the CDR3 reads TGTGCCAGCAGCTTAGCACGGACAGGACCTGAAGCTTTCTTT. As protein: CASSLARTGPEAFF.

This chain uses TRBV18 with TRBJ2-5; D perhaps matches TRBD2 (6 bases). The CDR3 covers 16 residues. The V gene's germline CDR1 is KGHSH and CDR2 LQKENI. The V and J ends lost 0 bases and 5 bases respectively, with 16 bases between them. DNA of the CDR3: TGTGCCAGCTCACCACCCAACGGGAGAACTCGTGAGACCCAGTACTTC. This codes for CASSPPNGRTRETQYF.

The J gene is TRBJ2-7, the V gene TRBV6-5; TRBD1 aligns across 10 bases. The V gene end was trimmed by 6 bases and the J gene end by 2 bases; junction bases not matched to a gene: 7. The CDR3 runs 15 residues. The germline V gene has CDR1 MNHEY and CDR2 SVGAGI. This CDR3 reads CASRERQGATYEQYF. CDR3 bases: TGTGCCAGCAGAGAGAGACAGGGGGCGACCTACGAGCAGTACTTC.

The chain links TRBV14 to TRBJ2-1, with TRBD1 matching 7 bases. CDR1 and CDR2 from the germline V gene are SGHDN and FVKESK. V lost 1 base and J lost 2; bases outside the gene matches: 5. The CDR3 runs to 16 residues. The CDR3 DNA reads as TGTGCCAGCAGCCAAGGGGGGACAGATCCCTACAATGAGCAGTTCTTC. It codes for CASSQGGTDPYNEQFF.

The chain recombines TRBV6-6 with TRBJ1-4; no firm D call. Germline CDR1 reads MNHNY; CDR2 reads SVGAGI (reference sequence). V lost 6 bases and J 5 bases, leaving 13 bases between the germline ends. The CDR3 loop spans 14 amino acids. CDR3 region: CASSLGGLNEKLFF. CDR3 DNA sequence: TGTGCCAGCAGCCTGGGAGGGTTAAATGAAAAACTGTTTTTT.

This chain uses TRBV7-3 with TRBJ2-1; TRBD2 is a possible D gene (6 bases). Per the germline V gene, CDR1 is SGHTA and CDR2 is FQGTGA. CDR3 length: 16 amino acids. Trimming cost V 5 bases and J 2 bases, with 16 bases left between them. The CDR3 here is CASSPRRAPTYNEQFF. The CDR3 DNA follows: TGTGCCAGCAGCCCCCGGAGGGCACCTACCTACAATGAGCAGTTCTTC.

This chain uses TRBV18 with TRBJ2-7; the match to TRBD1 covers 9 bases. The ends lost 5 bases at V and 1 base at J; junction bases unmatched: 6. The CDR3 loop spans 15 amino acids. Germline CDR1 reads KGHSH; CDR2 reads LQKENI. CDR3 in DNA: TGTGCCAGCTCAGAGGACAGGGGTAGGTCCTACGAGCAGTACGTC. It yields the protein CASSEDRGRSYEQYV.

This chain links TRBV27 with TRBJ2-1; 7 nucleotides match TRBD1. J gave up 6 bases and V 4 bases, and 9 bases lay outside the gene matches. The CDR3 runs 15 residues. Germline V gene lookup returns CDR1 MNHEY and CDR2 SMNVEV (reference sequence). CDR3 sequence (DNA): TGTGCCAGCAGTTCCAGGGGGAGTTTGCGCAATGAGCAGTTCTTC. This codes for CASSSRGSLRNEQFF.

In this sample, this clone turned up a few times. The J gene is TRBJ2-1, the V gene TRBV6-4, with TRBD1 matching 11 bases. After removal of 3 bases from V and 4 bases from J, the junction contained 2 bases not matched to a gene. Germline CDR1 MRHNA, CDR2 SNTAGT. This CDR3 region has 15 residues. The DNA of the CDR3 is TGTGCCAGCAGTGAAGGACAGGGGGCGTACAATGAGCAGTTCTTC. It codes for CASSEGQGAYNEQFF.

The table lists this clone with a few counts. The rearrangement links TRBV30 to TRBJ2-1, with D unclear. Trimming removed 0 bases from V and 5 bases from J, with 5 bases in between. Per the germline V gene, CDR1 is GTSNPN and CDR2 is SVGIG (reference sequence). The CDR3 sequence is 12 residues long. CDR3 DNA sequence: TGTGCCTGGAGTGTTTCAAACAATGAGCAGTTCTTC. Protein sequence: CAWSVSNNEQFF.

This chain joins TRBV5-4 and TRBJ2-1; 12 nucleotides match TRBD2. In germline, CDR1 is SGHNT, CDR2 YYREEE (reference sequence). CDR3 size: 15 residues. With 5 bases clipped from V and 7 bases from J, the junction kept 7 bases outside the gene matches. CDR3 in amino acids: CASRQGLAGLNEQFF. The DNA of the CDR3 is TGTGCCAGCAGACAAGGACTAGCGGGATTGAATGAGCAGTTCTTC.